Presented here are 2 T cell receptor beta chains from one specimen sequenced in a study of T cell responses to AZD1222 COVID-19 vaccine. Here immunoSEQ multiplex PCR was the method, and the copy in TCRdb shows in-frame clones only, minus some. Seen here are about 62,000 clones, 76% observed once, and the top ten hold about an eighth. This sample comprised peripheral blood, obtained on day 0 of AZD1222 vaccination. The source of these receptors is an adult in good health.

This sequence joins TRBV11-2 and TRBJ2-5; 12 bases line up with TRBD2. The CDR3 extends over 16 amino acids. V shed 0 bases, J shed 5 bases, and the junction held 4 bases outside the gene matches. From germline, CDR1 is SGHAT and CDR2 FQNNGV. The CDR3 spells CASSLEASGGVETQYF. The CDR3 DNA sequence: TGTGCCAGCAGCTTAGAAGCTAGCGGGGGGGTGGAGACCCAGTACTTC.

The chain is built from TRBV7-9 and TRBJ1-1; D is undetermined. Trimming left V 3 bases short and J 4 bases short, with 3 bases between. Germline V gene data show CDR1 as SEHNR and CDR2 as FQNEAQ (reference sequence). The CDR3 consists of 11 residues. The CDR3 sequence is CASSFTTEAFF. The DNA of the CDR3 is TGTGCCAGCAGCTTTACCACTGAAGCTTTCTTT. Full variable domain (missing parts from reference TRBV7-9 and TRBJ1-1): DTGVSQNPRHKITKRGQNVTFRCDPISEHNRLYWYRQTLGQGPEFLTYFQNEAQLEKSRLLSDRFSAERPKGSFSTLEIQRTEQGDSAMYLCASSFTTEAFFGQGTRLTVV.